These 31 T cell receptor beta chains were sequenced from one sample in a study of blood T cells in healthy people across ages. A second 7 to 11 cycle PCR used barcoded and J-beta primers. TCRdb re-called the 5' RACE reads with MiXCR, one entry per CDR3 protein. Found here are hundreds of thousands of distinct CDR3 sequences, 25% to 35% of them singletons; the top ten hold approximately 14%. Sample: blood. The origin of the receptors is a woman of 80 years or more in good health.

CDR3 DNA sequence: TGTGCCAGCAGTTTCCCTACCGGGACAGGGGGCGCCTATGGCAATCAGCCCCAGCATTTT. Its translation is CASSFPTGTGGAYGNQPQHF. The chain uses TRBV28 and TRBJ1-5, with 12 bases fitting TRBD1. V shed 3 bases and J 2 bases; nucleotides not matched to a gene: 14. The length of the CDR3 is 20 residues. The germline CDR1 and CDR2 sequences are MDHEN and SYDVKM.

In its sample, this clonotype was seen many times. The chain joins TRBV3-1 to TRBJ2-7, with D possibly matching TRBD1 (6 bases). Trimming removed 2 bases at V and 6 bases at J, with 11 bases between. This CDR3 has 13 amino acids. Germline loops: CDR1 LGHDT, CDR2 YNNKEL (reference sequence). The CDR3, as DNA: TGTGCCAGCAGCCAACACAGGGCCGCCGAGCAGTACTTC. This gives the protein CASSQHRAAEQYF.

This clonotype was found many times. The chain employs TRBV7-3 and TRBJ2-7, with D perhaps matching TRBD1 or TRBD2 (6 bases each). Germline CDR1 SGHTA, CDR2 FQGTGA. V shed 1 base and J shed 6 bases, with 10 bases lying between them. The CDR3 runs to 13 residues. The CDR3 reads CASSLMGGREQYF. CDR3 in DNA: TGTGCCAGCAGCTTAATGGGGGGCCGCGAGCAGTACTTC.

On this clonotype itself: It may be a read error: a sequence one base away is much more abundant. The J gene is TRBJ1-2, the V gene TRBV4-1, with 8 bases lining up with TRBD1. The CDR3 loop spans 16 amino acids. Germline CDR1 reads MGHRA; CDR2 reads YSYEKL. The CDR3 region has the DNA TGCGCCAGCAGCCAAGATCGGGGGACAGGATTCTATGGCAACACCTTC. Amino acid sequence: CASSQDRGTGFYGNTF.

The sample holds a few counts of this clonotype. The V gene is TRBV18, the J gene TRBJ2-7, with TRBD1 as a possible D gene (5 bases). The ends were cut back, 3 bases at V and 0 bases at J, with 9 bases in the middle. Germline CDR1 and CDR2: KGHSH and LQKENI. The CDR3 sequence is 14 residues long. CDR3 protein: CASSPTGDSYEQYF. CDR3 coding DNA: TGTGCCAGCTCACCCACAGGCGACTCCTACGAGCAGTACTTC.

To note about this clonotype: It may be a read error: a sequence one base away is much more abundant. CDR3 sequence reads: CASRVRGAWNEQFF. The CDR3 DNA reads TGTGCCAGCAGAGTGCGGGGGGCATGGAATGAGCAGTTCTTC. The V call is TRBV7-2, the J call TRBJ2-1; 8 bases fit TRBD2. CDR1 and CDR2 from the germline V gene are SGHTA and FQGNSA. After removal of 6 bases from V and 7 bases from J, the junction contained 8 bases not matched to a gene. The CDR3 consists of 14 residues.

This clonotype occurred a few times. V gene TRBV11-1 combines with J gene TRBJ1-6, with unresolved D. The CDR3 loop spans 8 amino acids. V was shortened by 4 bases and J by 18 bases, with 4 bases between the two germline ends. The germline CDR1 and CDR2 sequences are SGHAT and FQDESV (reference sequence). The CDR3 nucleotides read TGTGCCAGCAGCTCTCGCCACTTT. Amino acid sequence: CASSSRHF.

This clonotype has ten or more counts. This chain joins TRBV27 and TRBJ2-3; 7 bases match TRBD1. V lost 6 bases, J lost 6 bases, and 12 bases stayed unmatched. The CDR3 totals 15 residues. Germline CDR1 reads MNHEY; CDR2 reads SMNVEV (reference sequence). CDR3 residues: CASSRQGVSGDTQYF. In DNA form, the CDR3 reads TGTGCCAGCAGCAGACAGGGAGTCTCAGGGGATACGCAGTATTTT.

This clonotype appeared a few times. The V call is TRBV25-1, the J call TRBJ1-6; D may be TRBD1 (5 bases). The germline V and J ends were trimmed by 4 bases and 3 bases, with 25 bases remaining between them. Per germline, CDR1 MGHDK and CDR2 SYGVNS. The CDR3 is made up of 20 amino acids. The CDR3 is CASSGPRRRRDGGYNSPLHF. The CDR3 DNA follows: TGTGCCAGCAGTGGTCCTCGCCGACGAAGGGACGGAGGCTATAATTCACCCCTCCACTTT. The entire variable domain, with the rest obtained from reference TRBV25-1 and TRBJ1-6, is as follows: EADIYQTPRYLVIGTGKKITLECSQTMGHDKMYWYQQDPGMELHLIHYSYGVNSTEKGDLSSESTVSRIRTEHFPLTLESARPSHTSQYLCASSGPRRRRDGGYNSPLHFGNGTRLTVT.

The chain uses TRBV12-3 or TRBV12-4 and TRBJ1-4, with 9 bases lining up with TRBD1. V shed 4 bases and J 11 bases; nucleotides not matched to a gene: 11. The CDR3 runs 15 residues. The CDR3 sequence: CASSSVAPGQGKLFF. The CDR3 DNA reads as TGTGCCAGCAGTTCTGTGGCTCCGGGACAGGGTAAACTGTTTTTT.

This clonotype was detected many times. CDR3 sequence: CASITGGANTDTQYF. As DNA, the CDR3 is TGTGCCAGCATCACAGGGGGGGCCAACACAGATACGCAGTATTTT. The rearrangement links TRBV6-2 or TRBV6-3 to TRBJ2-3; D perhaps matches TRBD1 (8 bases). The CDR3 runs 15 residues. Germline CDR1 reads MNHEY; CDR2 reads SVGEGT. V lost 7 bases and J lost 2, with 16 bases in between.

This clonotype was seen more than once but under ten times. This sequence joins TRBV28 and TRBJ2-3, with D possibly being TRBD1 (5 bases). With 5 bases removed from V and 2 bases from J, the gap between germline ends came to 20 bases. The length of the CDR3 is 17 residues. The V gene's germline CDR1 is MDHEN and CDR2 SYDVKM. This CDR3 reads CASSTDDGATNTDTQYF. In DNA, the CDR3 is TGTGCCAGCAGTACCGACGATGGGGCCACAAACACAGATACGCAGTATTTT. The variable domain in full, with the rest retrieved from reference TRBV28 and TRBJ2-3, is DVKVTQSSRYLVKRTGEKVFLECVQDMDHENMFWYRQDPGLGLRLIYFSYDVKMKEKGDIPEGYSVSREKKERFSLILESASTNQTSMYLCASSTDDGATNTDTQYFGPGTRLTVL.

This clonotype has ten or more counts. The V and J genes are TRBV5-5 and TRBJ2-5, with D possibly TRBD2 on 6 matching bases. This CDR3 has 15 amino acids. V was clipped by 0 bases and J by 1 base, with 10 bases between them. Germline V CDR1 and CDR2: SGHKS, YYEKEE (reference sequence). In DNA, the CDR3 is TGTGCCAGCAGCTTGGCCGCGGGGCGCCAAGAGACCCAGTACTTC. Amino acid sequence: CASSLAAGRQETQYF.

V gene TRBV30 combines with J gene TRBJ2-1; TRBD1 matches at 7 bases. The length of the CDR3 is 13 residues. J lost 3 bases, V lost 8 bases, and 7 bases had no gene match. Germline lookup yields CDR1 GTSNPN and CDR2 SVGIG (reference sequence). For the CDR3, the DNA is TGTGCCGGAGGACAGGCGAACTACAATGAGCAGTTCTTC. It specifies CAGGQANYNEQFF. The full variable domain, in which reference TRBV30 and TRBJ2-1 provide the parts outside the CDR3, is SQTIHQWPATLVQPVGSPLSLECTVEGTSNPNLYWYRQAAGRGLQLLFYSVGIGQISSEVPQNLSASRPQDRQFILSSKKLLLSDSGFYLCAGGQANYNEQFFGPGTRLTVL.

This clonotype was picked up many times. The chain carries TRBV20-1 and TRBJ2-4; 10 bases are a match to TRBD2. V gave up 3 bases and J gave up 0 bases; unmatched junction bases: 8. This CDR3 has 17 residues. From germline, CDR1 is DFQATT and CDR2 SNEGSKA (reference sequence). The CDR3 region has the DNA TGCAGTGCTAGGCGGCTAGCGGGGGAGCTAGCCAAAAACATTCAGTACTTC. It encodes CSARRLAGELAKNIQYF.

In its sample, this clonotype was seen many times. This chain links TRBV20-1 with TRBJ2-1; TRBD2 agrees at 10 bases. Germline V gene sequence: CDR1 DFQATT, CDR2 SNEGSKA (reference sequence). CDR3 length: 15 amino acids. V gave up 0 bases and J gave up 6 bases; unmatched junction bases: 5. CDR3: CSARDWASGSNEQFF. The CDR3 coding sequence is TGCAGTGCTAGAGATTGGGCTAGCGGGAGCAATGAGCAGTTCTTC.

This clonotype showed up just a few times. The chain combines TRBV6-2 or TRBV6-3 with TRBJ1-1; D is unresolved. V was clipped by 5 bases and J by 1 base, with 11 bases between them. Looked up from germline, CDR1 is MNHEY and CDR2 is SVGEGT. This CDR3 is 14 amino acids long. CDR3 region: CASSPQWGNTEAFF. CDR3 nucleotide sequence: TGTGCCAGCAGTCCCCAGTGGGGGAACACTGAAGCTTTCTTT.

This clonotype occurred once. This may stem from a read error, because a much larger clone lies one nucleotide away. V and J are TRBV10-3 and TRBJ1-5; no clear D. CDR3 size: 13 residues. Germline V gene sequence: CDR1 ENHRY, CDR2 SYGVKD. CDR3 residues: CAISDGSSQPQHF. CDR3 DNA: TGTGCCATCAGTGACGGCAGCAGTCAGCCCCAGCATTTT.

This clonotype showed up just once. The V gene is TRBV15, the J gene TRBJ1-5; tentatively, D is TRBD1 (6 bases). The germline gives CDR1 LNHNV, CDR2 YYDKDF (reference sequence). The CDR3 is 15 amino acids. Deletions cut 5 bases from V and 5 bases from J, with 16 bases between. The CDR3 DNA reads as TGTGCCACCAGCGCTACACAGGGAAGCCATCAGCCCCAGCATTTT. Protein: CATSATQGSHQPQHF. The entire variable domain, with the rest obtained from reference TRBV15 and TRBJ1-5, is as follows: DAMVIQNPRYQVTQFGKPVTLSCSQTLNHNVMYWYQQKSSQAPKLLFHYYDKDFNNEADTPDNFQSRRPNTSFCFLDIRSPGLGDTAMYLCATSATQGSHQPQHFGDGTRLSIL.

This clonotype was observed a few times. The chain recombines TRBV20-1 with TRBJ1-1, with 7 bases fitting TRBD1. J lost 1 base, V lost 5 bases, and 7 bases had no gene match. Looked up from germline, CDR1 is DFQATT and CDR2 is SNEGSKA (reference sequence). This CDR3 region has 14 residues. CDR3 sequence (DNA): TGCAGTGCTCCCCATGACAGGGCGAACACTGAAGCTTTCTTT. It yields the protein CSAPHDRANTEAFF.

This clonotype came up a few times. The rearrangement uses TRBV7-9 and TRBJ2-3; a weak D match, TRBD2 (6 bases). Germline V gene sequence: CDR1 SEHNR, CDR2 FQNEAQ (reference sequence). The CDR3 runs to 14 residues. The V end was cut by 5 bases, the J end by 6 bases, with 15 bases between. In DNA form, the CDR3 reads TGTGCCAGCAGCGGGGGGAGCGGTTGGGATACGCAGTATTTT. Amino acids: CASSGGSGWDTQYF.

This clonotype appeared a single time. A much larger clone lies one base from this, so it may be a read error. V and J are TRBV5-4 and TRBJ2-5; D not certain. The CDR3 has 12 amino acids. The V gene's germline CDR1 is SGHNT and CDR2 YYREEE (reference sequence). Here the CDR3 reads CASSLQKETLYF. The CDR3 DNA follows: TGTGCCAGCAGCTTGCAAAAAGAGACCCTGTACTTC.

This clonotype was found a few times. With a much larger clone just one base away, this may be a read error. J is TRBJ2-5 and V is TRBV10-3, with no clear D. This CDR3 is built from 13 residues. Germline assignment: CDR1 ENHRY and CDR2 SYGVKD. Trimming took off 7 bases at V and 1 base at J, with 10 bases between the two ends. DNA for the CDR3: TGTGCCATCAACCCCCACAGCCAAGAGACCCAGTACTTC. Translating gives CAINPHSQETQYF.

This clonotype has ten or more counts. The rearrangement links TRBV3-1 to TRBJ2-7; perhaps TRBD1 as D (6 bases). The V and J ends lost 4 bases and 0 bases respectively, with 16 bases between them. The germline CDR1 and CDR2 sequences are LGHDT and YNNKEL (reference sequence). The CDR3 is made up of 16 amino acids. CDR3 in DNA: TGTGCCAGCAGCCCTGGCGACAGGTTAAACTCCTACGAGCAGTACTTC. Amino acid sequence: CASSPGDRLNSYEQYF.

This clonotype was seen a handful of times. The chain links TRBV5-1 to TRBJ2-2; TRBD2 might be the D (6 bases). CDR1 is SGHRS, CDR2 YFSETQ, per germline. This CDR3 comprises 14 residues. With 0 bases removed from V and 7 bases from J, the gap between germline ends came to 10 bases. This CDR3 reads CASSLGLVVGELFF. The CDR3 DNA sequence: TGCGCCAGCAGCTTGGGACTAGTCGTCGGGGAGCTGTTTTTT. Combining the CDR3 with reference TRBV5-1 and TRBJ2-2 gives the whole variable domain KAGVTQTPRYLIKTRGQQVTLSCSPISGHRSVSWYQQTPGQGLQFLFEYFSETQRNKGNFPGRFSGRQFSNSRSEMNVSTLELGDSALYLCASSLGLVVGELFFGEGSRLTVL.

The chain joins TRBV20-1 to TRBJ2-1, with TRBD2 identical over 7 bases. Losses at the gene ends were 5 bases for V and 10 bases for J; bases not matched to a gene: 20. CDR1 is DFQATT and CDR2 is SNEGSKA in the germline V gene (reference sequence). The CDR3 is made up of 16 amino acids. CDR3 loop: CSAPNLAESSCNEQFF. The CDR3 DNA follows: TGCAGTGCTCCAAACCTAGCGGAGAGCTCCTGCAACGAGCAGTTCTTC.

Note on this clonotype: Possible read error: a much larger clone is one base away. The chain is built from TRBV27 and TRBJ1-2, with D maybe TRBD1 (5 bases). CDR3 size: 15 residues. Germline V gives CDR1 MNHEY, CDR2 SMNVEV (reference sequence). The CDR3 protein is CASSFDSRGNCGYTF. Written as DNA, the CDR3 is TGTGCCAGCAGTTTCGACAGCCGAGGGAACTGTGGCTACACCTTC.

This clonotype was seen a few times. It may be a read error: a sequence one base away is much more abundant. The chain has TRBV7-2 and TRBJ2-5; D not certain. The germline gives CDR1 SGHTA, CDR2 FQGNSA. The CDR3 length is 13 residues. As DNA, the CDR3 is TGTGCCGGCAGCTTACTGACTCCAGAGACCCAGTACTTC. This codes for CAGSLLTPETQYF.

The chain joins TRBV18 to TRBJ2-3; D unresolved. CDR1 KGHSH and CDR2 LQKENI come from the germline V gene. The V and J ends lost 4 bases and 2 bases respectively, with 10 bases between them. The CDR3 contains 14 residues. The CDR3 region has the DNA TGTGCCAGCTCACGAGAACAGACCACAGATACGCAGTATTTT. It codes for CASSREQTTDTQYF.

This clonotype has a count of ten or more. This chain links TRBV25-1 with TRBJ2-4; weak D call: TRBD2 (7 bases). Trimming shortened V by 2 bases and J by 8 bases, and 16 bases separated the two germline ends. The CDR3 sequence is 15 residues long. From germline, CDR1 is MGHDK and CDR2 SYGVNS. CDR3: CASSEGEGGRDIQYF. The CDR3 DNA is TGTGCCAGCAGTGAAGGTGAGGGGGGGAGAGACATTCAGTACTTC.

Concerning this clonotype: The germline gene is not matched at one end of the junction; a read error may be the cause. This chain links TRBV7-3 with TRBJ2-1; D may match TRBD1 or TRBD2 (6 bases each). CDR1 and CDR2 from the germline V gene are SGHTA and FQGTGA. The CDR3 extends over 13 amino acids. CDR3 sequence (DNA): TGTACCAGCAGCCTGGGGGGCAGCAATGAGCAGTTCTTC. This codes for CTSSLGGSNEQFF.